This T cell receptor beta chain was recovered during a study of blood T cell repertoires in COVID-19. Study context: T cells, B-cell-depleted T cells, or PBMCs supplied cDNA or gDNA.

The table came from immunoSEQ multiplex PCR; TCRdb's copy has only in-frame clones and leaves some out. The table has 200,000 to 250,000 clones, more than 75% seen once. Adults between about 18 and 95 years of age took part from under 25 US areas. Resolution of symptoms, clearance, or two negative PCRs was present in recovered Cohort 3 donors. The CDR3 length is 18 residues. CDR1 is SGDLS, CDR2 YYNGEE, per germline. V shed 0 bases and J 8 bases; nucleotides not matched to a gene: 13. Sequencing input: PBMCs or T cells enriched from blood (not recorded which). The chain uses TRBV9 and TRBJ2-1, with 11 bases that match TRBD2. The TCR comes from a woman aged 50 to 65 who had recovered from COVID-19. The CDR3 coding sequence is TGTGCCAGCAGCGTAGGTTCTGCTAGCGGGAGGCAATTCTATGAGCAGTTCTTC. It codes for CASSVGSASGRQFYEQFF.